Shown below are 5 T cell receptor beta chains from a single sample sequenced in a study of blood T cell repertoires in COVID-19. The data were produced by immunoSEQ multiplex PCR, yet TCRdb's version contains in-frame clones alone and is incomplete. The table has 160,000 or so clones, around 90% seen once; the top ten hold around 1.6%. The specimen sequenced was peripheral blood. The receptors originated from a woman aged 50 to 60 with acute or convalescent COVID-19.

The J gene is TRBJ1-6, the V gene TRBV6-6, with D perhaps TRBD1 (5 bases). V lost 5 bases, J lost 0 bases, and 8 bases lay in between. The CDR3 extends over 15 amino acids. The germline CDR1 and CDR2 sequences are MNHNY and SVGAGI (reference sequence). CDR3: CASSLQDSYNSPLHF. CDR3 coding DNA: TGTGCCAGCAGTCTACAGGACTCCTATAATTCACCCCTCCACTTT.

In this sample, this clone turned up once. The J gene is TRBJ1-4, the V gene TRBV10-3; D remains ambiguous. The CDR3 totals 14 residues. The germline gives CDR1 ENHRY, CDR2 SYGVKD. Trimming removed 4 bases from V and 3 bases from J, with 9 bases in between. CDR3 in amino acids: CAISGNSPNEKLFF. The CDR3 bases are TGTGCCATCAGTGGGAACAGTCCTAATGAAAAACTGTTTTTT.

The V call is TRBV4-3, the J call TRBJ1-2; TRBD1 matches 8 bases. The V gene end was trimmed by 0 bases and the J gene end by 9 bases; junction bases not matched to a gene: 6. The CDR3 sequence is 14 residues long. In germline, CDR1 is LGHNA, CDR2 YSLEER. CDR3 sequence reads: CASSQERQGQRYTF. The CDR3 region has the DNA TGCGCCAGCAGCCAAGAGAGACAGGGGCAACGCTACACCTTC.

This clone was counted a single time. The chain combines TRBV30 with TRBJ1-2, with TRBD1 matching over 7 bases. There are 14 residues in the CDR3. The germline CDR1 and CDR2 sequences are GTSNPN and SVGIG (reference sequence). V dropped 5 bases and J dropped 8; count of bases not matched to a gene: 14. The CDR3 reads CAWSVGRGAEGYTF. The CDR3 coding sequence is TGTGCCTGGTCAGTCGGCAGGGGGGCAGAAGGCTACACCTTC.

The chain employs TRBV5-6 and TRBJ1-3; 8 bases fit TRBD1. V lost 0 bases and J lost 1; bases outside the gene matches: 6. The CDR3 covers 17 residues. The germline gives CDR1 SGHDT, CDR2 YYEEEE. Here the CDR3 DNA reads TGTGCCAGCAGCTTGGTTGGACAGGGTGGTTCTGGAAACACCATATATTTT. Amino acids: CASSLVGQGGSGNTIYF.